What follows are 8 T cell receptor beta chains derived from one specimen sequenced in a study of blood T cell repertoires in COVID-19. The table came from immunoSEQ multiplex PCR; TCRdb's copy has only in-frame clones and leaves some out. The table shows about 250,000 clones, with around 88% occurring only once. The source material was peripheral blood. These receptors were collected from a woman in her twenties or thirties with COVID-19, enrolled during active disease.

This chain joins TRBV7-2 and TRBJ2-1; 12 bases line up with TRBD2. Trimming at V came to 4 bases and at J to 0 bases, leaving 10 bases not matched to a gene. Germline values: CDR1 SGHTA, CDR2 FQGNSA. CDR3 length: 19 residues. The CDR3 nucleotides are TGTGCCAGCAGCTCCCCCCGGACTAGCGGGACTAGCTCCTACAATGAGCAGTTCTTC. This gives the protein CASSSPRTSGTSSYNEQFF. Variable domain in full (rest from reference TRBV7-2 and TRBJ2-1): GAGVSQSPSNKVTEKGKDVELRCDPISGHTALYWYRQSLGQGLEFLIYFQGNSAPDKSGLPSDRFSAERTGGSVSTLTIQRTQQEDSAVYLCASSSPRTSGTSSYNEQFFGPGTRLTVL.

Concerning this clone itself: One end of the junction varies from germline; a read error may be responsible. V is TRBV11-2 and J is TRBJ2-1; a weak D match, TRBD1 (5 bases). CDR1 and CDR2 (germline): SGHAT, FQNNGV. This CDR3 region has 16 residues. The CDR3 DNA reads as TGTGTCAGCAGCCCCGGGTCAGGGAACCCCTACAATGAGCAGTTCTTC. As protein: CVSSPGSGNPYNEQFF.

V gene TRBV10-3 combines with J gene TRBJ2-3; D not resolved. Trimming removed 3 bases from V and 1 base from J, with 17 bases in between. The CDR3 contains 17 residues. Looked up from germline, CDR1 is ENHRY and CDR2 is SYGVKD. For the CDR3, the DNA is TGTGCCATCAGTGACCCCAAAGGAGTTACTGGCACAGATACGCAGTATTTT. It is translated as CAISDPKGVTGTDTQYF.

The CDR3 DNA follows: TGTGCCTGGAGCCCAACTGGGACCCAGTACTTC. The encoded protein is CAWSPTGTQYF. The J gene is TRBJ2-5, the V gene TRBV30; the D is unclear. The CDR3 is made up of 11 amino acids. Germline V gene sequence: CDR1 GTSNPN, CDR2 SVGIG (reference sequence). Between the trimmed V and J ends, which lost 3 bases and 7 bases, there was a span of 9 bases.

This chain joins TRBV19 and TRBJ2-2; 7 bases map to TRBD1. V lost 6 bases, J lost 4 bases, and 8 bases stayed unmatched. The CDR3 runs 15 residues. CDR1 is LNHDA, CDR2 SQIVND, per germline (reference sequence). CDR3 bases: TGTGCCAGTAGACCCGACAGGGTTGGCACCGGGGAGCTGTTTTTT. It is translated as CASRPDRVGTGELFF.

This clone was counted only a few times. Other DNA sequences in this sample translate to the same CDR3. The genes are TRBV24-1 and TRBJ2-3; 9 bases align to TRBD2. The V and J ends lost 5 bases and 4 bases, in that order; junction bases with no gene match: 3. The CDR3 runs 14 residues. Germline V gene sequence: CDR1 KGHDR, CDR2 SFDVKD. The CDR3 region has the DNA TGTGCCACCAGTGTAGGCGGGAGGGCAGATACGCAGTATTTT. Residues: CATSVGGRADTQYF.

This rearrangement joins TRBV4-2 to TRBJ2-5; 10 bases line up with TRBD2. The CDR3 loop spans 16 amino acids. Trimming removed 1 base from V and 5 bases from J; junction bases left unmatched: 7. The germline V gene has CDR1 LGHNA and CDR2 YNFKEQ. CDR3 sequence (DNA): TGTGCCAGCAGCCAAGCCAGCGGGGGGGCCGGGGAGACCCAGTACTTC. Protein product: CASSQASGGAGETQYF.

The chain carries TRBV5-1 and TRBJ2-1; 11 bases are a match to TRBD2. Germline CDR1 reads SGHRS; CDR2 reads YFSETQ. V shed 2 bases and J 10 bases; nucleotides not matched to a gene: 5. This CDR3 is 14 amino acids long. CDR3: CASSFGTSGEEQFF. In DNA form, the CDR3 reads TGCGCCAGCAGCTTTGGGACTAGCGGAGAGGAGCAGTTCTTC. The complete variable domain, with remaining parts taken from reference TRBV5-1 and TRBJ2-1, reads KAGVTQTPRYLIKTRGQQVTLSCSPISGHRSVSWYQQTPGQGLQFLFEYFSETQRNKGNFPGRFSGRQFSNSRSEMNVSTLELGDSALYLCASSFGTSGEEQFFGPGTRLTVL.